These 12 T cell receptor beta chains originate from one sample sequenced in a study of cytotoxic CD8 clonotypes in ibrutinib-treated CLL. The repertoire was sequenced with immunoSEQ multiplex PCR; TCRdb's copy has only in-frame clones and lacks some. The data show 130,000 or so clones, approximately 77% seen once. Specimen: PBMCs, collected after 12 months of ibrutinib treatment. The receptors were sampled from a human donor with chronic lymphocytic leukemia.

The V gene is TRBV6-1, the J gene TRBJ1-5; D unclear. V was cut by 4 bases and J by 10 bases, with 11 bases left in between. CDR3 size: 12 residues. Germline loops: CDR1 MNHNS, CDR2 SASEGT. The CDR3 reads CASSARPGPQHF. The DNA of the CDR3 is TGTGCCAGCAGTGCAAGACCAGGTCCCCAGCATTTT.

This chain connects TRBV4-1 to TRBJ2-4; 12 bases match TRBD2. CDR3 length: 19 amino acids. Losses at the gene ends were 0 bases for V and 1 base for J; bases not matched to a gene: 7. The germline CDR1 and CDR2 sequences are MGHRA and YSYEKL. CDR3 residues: CASSQDSALAGGAKNIQYF. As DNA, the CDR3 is TGCGCCAGCAGCCAAGATTCCGCGCTAGCGGGGGGGGCCAAAAACATTCAGTACTTC.

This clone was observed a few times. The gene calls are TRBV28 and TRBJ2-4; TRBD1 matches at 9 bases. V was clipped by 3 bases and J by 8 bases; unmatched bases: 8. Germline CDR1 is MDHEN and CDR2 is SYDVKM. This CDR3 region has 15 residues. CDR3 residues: CASSLRGTGGDIQYF. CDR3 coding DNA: TGTGCCAGCAGTTTGAGGGGTACAGGGGGCGACATTCAGTACTTC.

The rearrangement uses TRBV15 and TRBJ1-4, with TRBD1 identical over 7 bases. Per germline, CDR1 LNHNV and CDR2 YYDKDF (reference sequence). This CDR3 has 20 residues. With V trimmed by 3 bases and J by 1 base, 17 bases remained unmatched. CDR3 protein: CATSSWGRTGPSGTNEKLFF. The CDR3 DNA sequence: TGTGCCACCAGCAGTTGGGGTAGGACAGGTCCATCTGGAACTAATGAAAAACTGTTTTTT. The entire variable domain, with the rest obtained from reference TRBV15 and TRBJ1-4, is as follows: DAMVIQNPRYQVTQFGKPVTLSCSQTLNHNVMYWYQQKSSQAPKLLFHYYDKDFNNEADTPDNFQSRRPNTSFCFLDIRSPGLGDTAMYLCATSSWGRTGPSGTNEKLFFGSGTQLSVL.

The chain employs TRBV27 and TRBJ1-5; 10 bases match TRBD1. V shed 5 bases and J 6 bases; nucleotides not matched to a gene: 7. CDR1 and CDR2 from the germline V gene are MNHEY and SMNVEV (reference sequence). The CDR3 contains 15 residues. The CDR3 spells CASSAPGQGTQPQHF. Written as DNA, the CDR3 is TGTGCCAGCAGTGCCCCGGGACAGGGGACTCAGCCCCAGCATTTT.

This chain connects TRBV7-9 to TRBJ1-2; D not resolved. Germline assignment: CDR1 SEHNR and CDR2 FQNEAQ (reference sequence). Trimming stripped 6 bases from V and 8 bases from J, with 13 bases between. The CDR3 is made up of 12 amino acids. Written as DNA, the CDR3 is TGTGCCAGCAGTTCTGAGGGTGGAGGCTACACCTTC. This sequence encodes CASSSEGGGYTF. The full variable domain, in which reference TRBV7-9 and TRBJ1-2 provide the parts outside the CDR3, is DTGVSQNPRHKITKRGQNVTFRCDPISEHNRLYWYRQTLGQGPEFLTYFQNEAQLEKSRLLSDRFSAERPKGSFSTLEIQRTEQGDSAMYLCASSSEGGGYTFGSGTRLTVV.

The DNA for the CDR3 is TGTGCCAGCAGCACCCGCCGGGACAACTCCTACAATGAGCAGTTCTTC. It yields the protein CASSTRRDNSYNEQFF. The rearrangement uses TRBV5-5 and TRBJ2-1, with a weak D call TRBD1 (6 bases). V was pared by 4 bases and J by 0 bases, with 14 bases between. The CDR3 has 16 amino acids. The germline V gene has CDR1 SGHKS and CDR2 YYEKEE (reference sequence).

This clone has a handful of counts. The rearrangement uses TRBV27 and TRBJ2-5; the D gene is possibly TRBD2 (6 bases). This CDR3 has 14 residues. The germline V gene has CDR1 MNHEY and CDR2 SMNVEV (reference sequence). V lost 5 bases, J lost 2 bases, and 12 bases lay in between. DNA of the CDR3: TGTGCCAGCAGTAAGACTAGTAAACAAGAGACCCAGTACTTC. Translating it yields CASSKTSKQETQYF.

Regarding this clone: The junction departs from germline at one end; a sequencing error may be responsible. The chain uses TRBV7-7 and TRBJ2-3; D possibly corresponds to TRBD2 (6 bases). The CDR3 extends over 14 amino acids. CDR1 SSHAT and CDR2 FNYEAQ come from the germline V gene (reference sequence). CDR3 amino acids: CASSSGTQTDTQYF. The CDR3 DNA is TGTGCTAGCAGTTCCGGGACTCAGACAGATACGCAGTATTTT.

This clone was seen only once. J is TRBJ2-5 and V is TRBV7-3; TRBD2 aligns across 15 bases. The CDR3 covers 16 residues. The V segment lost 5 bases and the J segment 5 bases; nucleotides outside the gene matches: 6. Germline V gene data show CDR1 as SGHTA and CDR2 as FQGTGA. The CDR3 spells CASSTGLAGGSETQYF. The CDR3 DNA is TGTGCCAGCAGCACTGGACTAGCGGGAGGGAGCGAGACCCAGTACTTC.

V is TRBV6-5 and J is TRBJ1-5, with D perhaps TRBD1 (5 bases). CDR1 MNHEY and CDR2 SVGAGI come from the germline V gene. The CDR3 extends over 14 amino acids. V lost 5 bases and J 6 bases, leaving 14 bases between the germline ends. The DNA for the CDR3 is TGTGCCAGCAGTCCCCCGGGAGGGACTCAGCCCCAGCATTTT. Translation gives CASSPPGGTQPQHF.

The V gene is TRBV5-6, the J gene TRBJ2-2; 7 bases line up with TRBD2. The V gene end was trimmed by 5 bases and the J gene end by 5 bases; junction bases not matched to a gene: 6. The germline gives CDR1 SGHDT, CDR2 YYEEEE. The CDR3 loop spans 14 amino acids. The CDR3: CASRAAGRTGELFF. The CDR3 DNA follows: TGTGCCAGCAGGGCAGCGGGACGGACCGGGGAGCTGTTTTTT.